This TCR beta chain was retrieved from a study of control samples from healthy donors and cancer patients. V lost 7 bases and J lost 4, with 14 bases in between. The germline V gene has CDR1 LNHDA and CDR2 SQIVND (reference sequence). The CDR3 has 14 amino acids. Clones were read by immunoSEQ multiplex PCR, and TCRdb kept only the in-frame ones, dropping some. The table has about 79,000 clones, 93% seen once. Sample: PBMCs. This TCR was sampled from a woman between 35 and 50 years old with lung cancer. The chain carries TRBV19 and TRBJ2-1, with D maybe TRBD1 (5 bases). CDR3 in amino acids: CASTPRQPYNEQFF. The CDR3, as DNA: TGTGCCAGTACCCCGAGACAGCCTTACAATGAGCAGTTCTTC.